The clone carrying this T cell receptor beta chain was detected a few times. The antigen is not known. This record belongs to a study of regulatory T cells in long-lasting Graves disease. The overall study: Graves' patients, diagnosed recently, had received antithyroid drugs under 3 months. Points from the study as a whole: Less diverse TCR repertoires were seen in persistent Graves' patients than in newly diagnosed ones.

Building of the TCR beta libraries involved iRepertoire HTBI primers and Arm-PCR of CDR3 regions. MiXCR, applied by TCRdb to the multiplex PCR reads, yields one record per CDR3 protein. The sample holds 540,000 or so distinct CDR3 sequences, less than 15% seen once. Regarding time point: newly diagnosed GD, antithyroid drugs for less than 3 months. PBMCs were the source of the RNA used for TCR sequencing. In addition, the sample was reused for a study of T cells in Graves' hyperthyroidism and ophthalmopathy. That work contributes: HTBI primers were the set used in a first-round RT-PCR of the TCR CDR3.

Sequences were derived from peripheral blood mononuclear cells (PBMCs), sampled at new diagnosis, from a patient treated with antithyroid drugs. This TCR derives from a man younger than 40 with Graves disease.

The CDR3, as DNA: TGTGCCAGCAGTTCTCCGGGACAGGTGAACACCGGGGAGCTGTTTTTT. Translated: CASSSPGQVNTGELFF. The J gene is TRBJ2-2, the V gene TRBV6-5; TRBD1 matches 8 bases. Trimming cost V 4 bases and J 1 base; bases outside gene matches: 5. Germline-derived CDR1 and CDR2 are MNHEY and SVGAGI. This CDR3 has 16 residues.